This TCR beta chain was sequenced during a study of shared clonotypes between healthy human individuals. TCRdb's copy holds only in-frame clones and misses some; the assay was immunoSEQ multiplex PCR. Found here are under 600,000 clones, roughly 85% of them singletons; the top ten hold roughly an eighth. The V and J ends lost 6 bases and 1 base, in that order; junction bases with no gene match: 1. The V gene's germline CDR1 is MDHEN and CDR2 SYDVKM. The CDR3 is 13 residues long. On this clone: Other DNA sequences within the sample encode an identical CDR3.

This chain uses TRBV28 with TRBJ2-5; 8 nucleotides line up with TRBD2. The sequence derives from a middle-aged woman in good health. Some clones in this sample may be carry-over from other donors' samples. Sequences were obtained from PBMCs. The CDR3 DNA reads TGTGCCAGCAGAACTAGCGGCCAAGAGACCCAGTACTTC. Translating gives CASRTSGQETQYF.